This TCR beta chain was recovered during a study of T cell clones after liver transplantation (dated by TCRdb to the late 2010s). The study in broad terms: Samples were obtained from ITN030ST, a randomized trial in which withdrawal of immunosuppression was attempted within 2 years of liver transplantation. Blood samples were collected pre-transplant, pre-randomization before withdrawal, and post-randomization after either complete withdrawal or failed withdrawal. Donor-reactive T cell clones were identified using TCRbeta sequencing after a pre-transplant mixed lymphocyte reaction and were then followed in post-transplant blood. Tolerance was defined as complete immunosuppression withdrawal for at least one year with no rise in liver enzymes beyond twice the upper limit of normal. Until randomization at 12-24 months post-transplant, subjects were given standard immunosuppression, with no induction therapy. As an antigen-independent comparator for the donor-reactive sequences, third party-reactive TCRbeta sequences from pre-transplant MLRs were identified as well. A cohort of 8 liver transplant recipients was studied, of whom 3 were classified as tolerant and 5 as non-tolerant. Of the eight recipients, a few were HCV-positive, while the remaining recipients had been transplanted for non-autoimmune, non-viral indications. The paper's findings and limits, for the study overall: Circulating donor-reactive CD4 TCRbeta sequences fell significantly post-transplant in most of the 8 subjects, irrespective of tolerance or HCV status. The conclusions were considered preliminary, being limited by small, heterogeneous patient numbers and non-standardized post-transplant time points. Since no allograft tissue specimens were available, donor-reactive T cells may have migrated into the graft instead of being deleted. Low numbers of available donor cells limited the measurable donor-reactive repertoire in a couple of subjects. When repertoire turnover was taken into account, detection of donor-reactive sequences was significantly reduced in 7 of 8 subjects for CD4 and in 8 of 8 subjects for CD8. Donor-reactive sequences decreased more than third party-reactive sequences, which suggests partial antigen-specific deletion that was not related to withdrawal success.

About this clone itself: The antigen it recognizes is unknown. Within one base of it there is no much larger clone, and no base qualities were kept.

At the junction V is shortened by 7 bases and J by 2 bases, with 15 bases in between. Via the germline V gene, CDR1 is SQVTM and CDR2 ANQGSEA. From its cysteine to its phenylalanine, the CDR3 spans 13 amino acids. The sequence is cut down to CDR3 DNA, 39 bases in frame from base 1. Thawed unstimulated PBMCs were stained for CD3, CD4 and CD8 and FACS-sorted into CD3+CD4+ and CD3+CD8+ populations. Each of the 8 studied subjects was randomized to immunosuppression withdrawal. The Qiagen DNeasy Blood and Tissue Kit was used to isolate genomic DNA. Frozen genomic DNA underwent high-throughput TCRbeta CDR3 sequencing by immunoSEQ, including PCR amplification, mapping, bias correction and internal controls. The published analysis was carried out like this. Productive rearrangements were kept, and unique TCRbeta sequences were defined by CDR3 nucleotide sequence plus V and J gene. A sequence counted as donor-reactive only if the sequence showed at least 5-fold expansion in CFSE-low cells compared with unstimulated pre-transplant cells and had a frequency of at least 0.01%. To ensure at least 90% detection power, minimum frequency thresholds were set for each subject based on that subject's lowest-template unstimulated sample. Jensen-Shannon divergence between the top 1000 TCRbeta sequences post-transplant and pre-transplant was used to measure repertoire turnover. Two-sided Fisher's exact tests were used to test for changes in how often donor-reactive sequences were detected. The table comes from immuneACCESS by way of TCRdb, which keeps in-frame sequences with V and J called. Part of the clones is missing from these tables; in studies checked, under half for an unresolved V gene and the rest for unknown reasons. V and J calls and clone size come straight from that table; D and trimming were deduced from the DNA. This sample comprises some 80,000 clones, roughly 85% of them detected only once. The ten largest make up more than 0.45% of the sample.

The sequence joins TRBV29-1 to TRBJ2-7; matching of 5 bases hints at TRBD1 as the D gene. The sample consisted of CD4+ T cells from blood, taken 45 to 47 months after liver transplant. This TCR derives from a human patient who received a liver transplant. Some T cells may be donor cells from the graft after a transplant. The DNA reads as follows: TGCAGCGCCCAGGACAACCCGACCTACGAGCAGTACTTC. Its coded protein is CSAQDNPTYEQYF.